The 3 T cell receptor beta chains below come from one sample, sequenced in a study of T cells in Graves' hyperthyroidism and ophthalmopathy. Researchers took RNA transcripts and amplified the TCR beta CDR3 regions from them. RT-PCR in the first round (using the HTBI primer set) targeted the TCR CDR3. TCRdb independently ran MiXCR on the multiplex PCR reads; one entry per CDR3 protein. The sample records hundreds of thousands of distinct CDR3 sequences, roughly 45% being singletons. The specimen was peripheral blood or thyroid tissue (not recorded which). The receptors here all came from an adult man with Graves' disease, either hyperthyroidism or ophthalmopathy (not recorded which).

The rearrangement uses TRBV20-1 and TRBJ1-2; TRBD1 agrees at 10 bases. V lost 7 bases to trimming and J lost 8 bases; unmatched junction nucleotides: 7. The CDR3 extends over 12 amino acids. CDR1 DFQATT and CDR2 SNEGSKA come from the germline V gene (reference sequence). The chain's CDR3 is CSVPTGGAGYTF. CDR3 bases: TGCAGTGTACCGACAGGGGGCGCCGGCTACACCTTC.

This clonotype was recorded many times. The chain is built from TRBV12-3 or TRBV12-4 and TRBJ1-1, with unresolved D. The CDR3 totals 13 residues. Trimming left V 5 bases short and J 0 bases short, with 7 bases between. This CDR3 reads CASSRLLNTEAFF. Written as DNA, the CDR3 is TGTGCCAGCAGTCGGCTGCTGAACACTGAAGCTTTCTTT.

The CDR3 sequence: CASSAADKKTQYF. The DNA for the CDR3 is TGTGCCAGCAGCGCCGCGGACAAAAAGACCCAGTACTTC. J is TRBJ2-5 and V is TRBV2; tentative D call: TRBD1 (5 bases). Trimming removed 6 bases at V and 6 bases at J, with 14 bases between. This CDR3 comprises 13 residues. Germline V CDR1 and CDR2: SNHLY, FYNNEI.